The 9 T cell receptor beta chains below all came from one sample that was sequenced in a study of shared clonotypes between healthy human individuals. The assay was immunoSEQ multiplex PCR, and TCRdb's table has in-frame clones only and misses some. The repertoire consists of about 2 million clones, with roughly 94% occurring once and the leading ten covering 0.1% to 0.15%. Sequencing used naive CD4+ T cells sorted from blood. Subset of the sample: CD45RA+ positively selected. These receptors all come from a man younger than 30 in good health.

The chain is built from TRBV5-4 and TRBJ2-7; TRBD2 agrees at 13 bases. Germline lookup yields CDR1 SGHNT and CDR2 YYREEE (reference sequence). This CDR3 region has 16 residues. V lost 3 bases, J lost 6 bases, and 9 bases stayed unmatched. CDR3 DNA sequence: TGTGCCAGCAGCTCCTCCGGACTAGCGGGGGCGGTCGAGCAGTACTTC. Amino acid sequence: CASSSSGLAGAVEQYF.

The rearrangement uses TRBV11-2 and TRBJ2-3; D may be TRBD1 (6 bases). V was shortened by 5 bases and J by 5 bases, with 14 bases between the two germline ends. Per the germline V gene, CDR1 is SGHAT and CDR2 is FQNNGV. This CDR3 region has 14 residues. CDR3 sequence reads: CASSRGGVEDTQYF. Here the CDR3 DNA reads TGTGCCAGCAGCCGTGGGGGCGTTGAAGATACGCAGTATTTT.

This chain uses TRBV4-1 with TRBJ2-7, with TRBD2 matching 7 bases. This CDR3 is built from 16 residues. Germline lookup yields CDR1 MGHRA and CDR2 YSYEKL. V shed 4 bases, J shed 3 bases, and the junction held 12 bases outside the gene matches. This CDR3 reads CASSPRTSLAGYEQYF. The CDR3 bases are TGCGCCAGCAGCCCCCGGACTTCTTTAGCGGGCTACGAGCAGTACTTC.

This chain connects TRBV5-1 to TRBJ2-7; TRBD1 matches 7 bases. CDR1 and CDR2 (germline): SGHRS, YFSETQ. After removal of 3 bases from V and 0 bases from J, the junction contained 6 bases not matched to a gene. The CDR3 is made up of 15 amino acids. This CDR3 is CASSSGTADSYEQYF. DNA of the CDR3: TGCGCCAGCAGCTCTGGGACAGCGGACTCCTACGAGCAGTACTTC.

As regards this clone: Other DNA sequences from this sample encode an identical CDR3 as well. The V gene is TRBV13, the J gene TRBJ2-7; perhaps TRBD1 as D (5 bases). The V gene's germline CDR1 is PRHDT and CDR2 FYEKMQ (reference sequence). The CDR3 has 13 amino acids. Trimming left V 1 base short and J 4 bases short, with 8 bases between. This CDR3 is CASSLEQGYEQYF. CDR3 nucleotides: TGTGCCAGCAGCTTAGAGCAGGGATACGAGCAGTACTTC.

The chain uses TRBV5-1 and TRBJ2-5, with a weak D call TRBD1 (6 bases). Germline-derived CDR1 and CDR2 are SGHRS and YFSETQ. This CDR3 comprises 13 residues. V was clipped by 0 bases and J by 6 bases, with 9 bases between them. CDR3 residues: CASSLDRVKTQYF. CDR3 DNA sequence: TGCGCCAGCAGCTTGGACAGGGTGAAGACCCAGTACTTC.

This clone appeared a single time. The chain is built from TRBV19 and TRBJ2-7, with 10 nucleotides matching TRBD1. There are 15 residues in the CDR3. Trimming at V came to 6 bases and at J to 3 bases, leaving 8 bases not matched to a gene. Germline CDR1 is LNHDA and CDR2 is SQIVND (reference sequence). CDR3 in DNA: TGTGCCAGTAGCTCTATCGGGGACAGGGGCTACGAGCAGTACTTC. Protein: CASSSIGDRGYEQYF.

V usage is TRBV9 and J usage is TRBJ2-2, with D maybe TRBD1 (5 bases). V lost 0 bases and J lost 4, with 13 bases in between. The CDR3 runs to 16 residues. The germline V gene encodes CDR1 SGDLS and CDR2 YYNGEE. The CDR3, as DNA: TGTGCCAGCAGCGTAGCCACGACAGAATTCACCGGGGAGCTGTTTTTT. Protein product: CASSVATTEFTGELFF. The full variable domain, in which reference TRBV9 and TRBJ2-2 provide the parts outside the CDR3, is DSGVTQTPKHLITATGQRVTLRCSPRSGDLSVYWYQQSLDQGLQFLIQYYNGEERAKGNILERFSAQQFPDLHSELNLSSLELGDSALYFCASSVATTEFTGELFFGEGSRLTVL.

The genes are TRBV30 and TRBJ1-5; D not resolved. CDR1 and CDR2 (germline): GTSNPN, SVGIG (reference sequence). The CDR3 spans 13 residues. V was clipped by 1 base and J by 3 bases, with 7 bases between them. The CDR3, as DNA: TGTGCCTGGAGTGGGGCCGCCAATCAGCCCCAGCATTTT. Its protein product is CAWSGAANQPQHF.